This TCR beta chain comes out of a study of cytomegalovirus exposure and HLA in healthy donors. V was clipped by 5 bases and J by 2 bases, with 15 bases between them. CDR1 is SGHVS, CDR2 FNYEAQ, per germline. The CDR3 length is 15 residues. Primers for the PCR totalled 60 Vbeta and 13 Jbeta. Assay used: immunoSEQ multiplex PCR; TCRdb lists only in-frame clones, some missing. Of some 89,000 clones in the sample, about 85% were seen once. The gene calls are TRBV7-6 and TRBJ2-5, with D tentatively TRBD2 (6 bases). This clonotype was sampled from a man in his forties in good health and CMV-seropositive. Sequencing was done on a sample of PBMCs. CDR3 sequence: CASSKSGRNQETQYF. The CDR3 DNA follows: TGTGCCAGCAGCAAAAGCGGGCGTAATCAAGAGACCCAGTACTTC.